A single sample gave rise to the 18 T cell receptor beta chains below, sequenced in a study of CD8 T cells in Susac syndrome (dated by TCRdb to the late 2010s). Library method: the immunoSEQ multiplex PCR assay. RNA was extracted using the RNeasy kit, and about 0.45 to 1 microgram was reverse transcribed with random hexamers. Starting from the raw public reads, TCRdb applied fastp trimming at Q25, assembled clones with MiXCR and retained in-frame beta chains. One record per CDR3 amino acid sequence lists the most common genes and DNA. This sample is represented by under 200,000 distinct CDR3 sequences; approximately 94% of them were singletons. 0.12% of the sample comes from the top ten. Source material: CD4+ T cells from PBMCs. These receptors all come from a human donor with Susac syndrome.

The CDR3 region is CSASDRDSNQPQHF. DNA of the CDR3: TGCAGCGCCTCGGACAGAGATAGCAATCAGCCCCAGCATTTT. The genes are TRBV29-1 and TRBJ1-5; a possible D gene is TRBD1 (6 bases). Germline V CDR1 and CDR2: SQVTM, ANQGSEA. The CDR3 length is 14 residues. V was pared by 7 bases and J by 0 bases, with 13 bases between. The full variable domain, in which reference TRBV29-1 and TRBJ1-5 provide the parts outside the CDR3, is SAVISQKPSRDICQRGTSLTIQCQVDSQVTMMFWYRQQPGQSLTLIATANQGSEATYESGFVIDKFPISRPNLTFSTLTVSNMSPEDSSIYLCSASDRDSNQPQHFGDGTRLSIL.

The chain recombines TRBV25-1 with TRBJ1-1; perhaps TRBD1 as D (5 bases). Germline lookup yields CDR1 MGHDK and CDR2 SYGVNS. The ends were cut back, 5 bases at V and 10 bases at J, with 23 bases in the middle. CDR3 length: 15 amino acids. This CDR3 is CASSSLGAAKSVAFF. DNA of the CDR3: TGTGCCAGCAGTTCCCTCGGGGCGGCTAAATCGGTAGCTTTCTTT.

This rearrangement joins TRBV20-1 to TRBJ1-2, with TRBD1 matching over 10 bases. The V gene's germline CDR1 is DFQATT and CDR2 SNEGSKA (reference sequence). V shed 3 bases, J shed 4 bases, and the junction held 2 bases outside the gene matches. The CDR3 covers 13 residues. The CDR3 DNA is TGCAGTGCTAGCCGGACAGGGGGCTATGGCTACACCTTC. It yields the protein CSASRTGGYGYTF.

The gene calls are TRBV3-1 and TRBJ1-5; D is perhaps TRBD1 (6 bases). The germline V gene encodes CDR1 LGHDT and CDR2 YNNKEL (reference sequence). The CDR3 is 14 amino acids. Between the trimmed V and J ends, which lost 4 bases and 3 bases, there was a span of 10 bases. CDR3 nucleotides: TGTGCCAGCAGCCTACAGGGCTACAATCAGCCCCAGCATTTT. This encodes CASSLQGYNQPQHF.

CDR3 DNA: TGTGCCAGCAGCTGGACAGGCAACTATGGCTACACCTTC. This encodes CASSWTGNYGYTF. The chain joins TRBV7-9 to TRBJ1-2, with 7 bases aligning to TRBD1. The CDR3 totals 13 residues. In germline, CDR1 is SEHNR, CDR2 FQNEAQ (reference sequence). Germline trimming cut 4 bases from V and 2 bases from J; bases unmatched to any gene: 1.

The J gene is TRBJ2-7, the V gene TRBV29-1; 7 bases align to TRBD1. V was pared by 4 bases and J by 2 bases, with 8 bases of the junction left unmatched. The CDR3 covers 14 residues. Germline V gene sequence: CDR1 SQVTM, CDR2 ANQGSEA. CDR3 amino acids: CSVGRDRVAYEQYF. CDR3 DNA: TGCAGCGTTGGTCGAGACAGGGTCGCCTACGAGCAGTACTTC.

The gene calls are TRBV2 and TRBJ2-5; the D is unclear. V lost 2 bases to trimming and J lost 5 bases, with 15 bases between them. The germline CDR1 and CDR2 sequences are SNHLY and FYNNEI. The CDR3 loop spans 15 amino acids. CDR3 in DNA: TGTGCCAGCAGTGAAAGATTGGGCAGGCAGGAGACCCAGTACTTC. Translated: CASSERLGRQETQYF.

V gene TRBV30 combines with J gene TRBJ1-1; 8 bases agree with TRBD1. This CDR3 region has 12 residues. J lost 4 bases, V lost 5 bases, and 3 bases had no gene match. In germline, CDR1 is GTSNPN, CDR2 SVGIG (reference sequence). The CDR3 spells CAWFDRGTEAFF. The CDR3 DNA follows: TGTGCCTGGTTCGACAGGGGCACTGAAGCTTTCTTT.

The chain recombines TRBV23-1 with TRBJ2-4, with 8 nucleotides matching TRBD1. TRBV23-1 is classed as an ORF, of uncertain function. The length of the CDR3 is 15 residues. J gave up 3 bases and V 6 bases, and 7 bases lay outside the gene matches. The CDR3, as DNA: TGCGCCAGCAGGATCAGGGGGCCTCGCAAAAACATTCAGTACTTC. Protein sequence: CASRIRGPRKNIQYF.

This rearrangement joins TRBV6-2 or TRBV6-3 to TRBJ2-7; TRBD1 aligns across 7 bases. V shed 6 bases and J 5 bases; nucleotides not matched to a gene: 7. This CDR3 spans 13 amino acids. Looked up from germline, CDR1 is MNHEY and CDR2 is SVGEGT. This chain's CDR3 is CASRLDRAHEQYF. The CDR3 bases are TGTGCCAGCAGACTCGACAGGGCCCACGAGCAGTACTTC.

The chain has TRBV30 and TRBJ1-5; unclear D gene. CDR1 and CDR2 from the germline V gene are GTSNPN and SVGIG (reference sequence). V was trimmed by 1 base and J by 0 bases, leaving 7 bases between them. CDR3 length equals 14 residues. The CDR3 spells CAWSASNSNQPQHF. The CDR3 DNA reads TGTGCCTGGAGTGCAAGTAATAGCAATCAGCCCCAGCATTTT.

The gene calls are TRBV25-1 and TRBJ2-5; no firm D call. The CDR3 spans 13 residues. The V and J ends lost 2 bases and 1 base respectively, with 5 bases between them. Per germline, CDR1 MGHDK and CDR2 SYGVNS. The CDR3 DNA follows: TGTGCCAGCAGTGAAAAAGGCCAAGAGACCCAGTACTTC. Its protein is CASSEKGQETQYF.

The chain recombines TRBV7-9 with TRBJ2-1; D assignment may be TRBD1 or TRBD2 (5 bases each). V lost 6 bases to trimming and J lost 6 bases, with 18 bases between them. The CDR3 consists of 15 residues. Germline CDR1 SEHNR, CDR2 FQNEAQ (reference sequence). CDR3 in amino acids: CASRSVGLGTNEQFF. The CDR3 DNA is TGTGCCAGCAGGAGCGTGGGGCTAGGGACCAATGAGCAGTTCTTC.

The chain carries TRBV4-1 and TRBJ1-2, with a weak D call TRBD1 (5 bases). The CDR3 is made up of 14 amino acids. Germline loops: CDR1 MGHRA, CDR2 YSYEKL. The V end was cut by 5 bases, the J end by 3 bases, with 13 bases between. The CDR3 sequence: CASSRSGTDYGYTF. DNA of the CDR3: TGCGCCAGCAGCAGATCCGGGACTGACTATGGCTACACCTTC.

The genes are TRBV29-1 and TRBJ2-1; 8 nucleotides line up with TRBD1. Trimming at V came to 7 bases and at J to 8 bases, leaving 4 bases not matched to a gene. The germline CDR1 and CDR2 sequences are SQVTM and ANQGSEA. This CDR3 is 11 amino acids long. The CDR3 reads CSAGQGYEQFF. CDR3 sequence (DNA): TGCAGCGCCGGACAGGGATATGAGCAGTTCTTC.

This chain's CDR3 is CSASLEQETQYF. The CDR3 coding sequence is TGCAGTGCTTCGCTAGAGCAAGAGACCCAGTACTTC. The rearrangement joins TRBV20-1 to TRBJ2-5; D gene ambiguous. From germline, CDR1 is DFQATT and CDR2 SNEGSKA (reference sequence). CDR3 length: 12 residues. The V end lost 5 bases, the J end lost 2 bases, and 9 bases lay between the germline ends.

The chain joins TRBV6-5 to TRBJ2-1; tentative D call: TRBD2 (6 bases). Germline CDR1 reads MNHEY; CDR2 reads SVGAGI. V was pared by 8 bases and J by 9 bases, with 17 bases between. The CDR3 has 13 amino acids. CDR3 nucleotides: TGTGCCAGCCGGACCCCTAGCGTGGGTGAGCAGTTCTTC. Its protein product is CASRTPSVGEQFF.

The CDR3 DNA is TGTGCCAGCAGTTTATTGGAAGGTGAAAAACTGTTTTTT. Translating it yields CASSLLEGEKLFF. This sequence joins TRBV12-3 or TRBV12-4 and TRBJ1-4; the D is unclear. Deletions cut 2 bases from V and 7 bases from J, with 8 bases between. There are 13 residues in the CDR3.